The 6 T cell receptor beta chains below all came from one sample that was sequenced in a study of T cell responses to AZD1222 COVID-19 vaccine. Here immunoSEQ multiplex PCR was the method, and the copy in TCRdb shows in-frame clones only, minus some. Counted here are around 180,000 clones, about nine tenths occurring once; the ten biggest clones make up about 3%. Source: peripheral blood, taken on day 0 of AZD1222 vaccination. The source of these receptors is an adult in good health.

This clone was picked up one time. The chain employs TRBV18 and TRBJ1-2; 7 nucleotides line up with TRBD1. The CDR3 consists of 16 residues. The V gene end was trimmed by 2 bases and the J gene end by 1 base; junction bases not matched to a gene: 7. Germline CDR1 and CDR2: KGHSH and LQKENI. DNA of the CDR3: TGTGCCAGCTCACCAACCCGGGACAGCCTTAACTATGGCTACACCTTC. It specifies CASSPTRDSLNYGYTF.

The chain recombines TRBV6-5 with TRBJ1-5; 9 nucleotides align to TRBD1. The CDR3 runs 15 residues. Germline CDR1 and CDR2: MNHEY and SVGAGI. Trimming took 6 bases from V and 5 from J; bases not matched to a gene: 8. The chain's CDR3 is CASSATGGADQPQHF. The CDR3 bases are TGTGCCAGCAGCGCTACAGGGGGCGCAGATCAGCCCCAGCATTTT.

Written as DNA, the CDR3 is TGTGCCAGCAGTGCCCTTGGGCCCAAAAACATTCAGTACTTC. Its protein product is CASSALGPKNIQYF. The rearrangement links TRBV2 to TRBJ2-4; no reliable D call. Per germline, CDR1 SNHLY and CDR2 FYNNEI. The CDR3 runs 14 residues. With 4 bases removed from V and 2 bases from J, the gap between germline ends came to 9 bases.

This clone was seen a single time. The chain uses TRBV7-2 and TRBJ2-1; the D gene is possibly TRBD1 (7 bases). Per germline, CDR1 SGHTA and CDR2 FQGNSA. CDR3 length equals 15 residues. Trimming removed 3 bases at V and 4 bases at J, with 13 bases between. CDR3 coding DNA: TGTGCCAGCAGCTTCGAGCAGGGGGGATACAATGAGCAGTTCTTC. Residues: CASSFEQGGYNEQFF.

The chain has TRBV11-2 and TRBJ1-3, with TRBD1 matching 9 bases. The germline V gene encodes CDR1 SGHAT and CDR2 FQNNGV. V shed 5 bases, J shed 0 bases, and the junction held 8 bases outside the gene matches. This CDR3 is 17 amino acids long. CDR3 nucleotide sequence: TGTGCCAGCAGCGTACAGGGGGCAGGGTCCTCTGGAAACACCATATATTTT. Residues: CASSVQGAGSSGNTIYF.

The chain carries TRBV19 and TRBJ2-1; 16 bases are a match to TRBD2. Germline V gene data show CDR1 as LNHDA and CDR2 as SQIVND (reference sequence). The CDR3 is made up of 19 amino acids. The V gene end was trimmed by 6 bases and the J gene end by 6 bases; junction bases not matched to a gene: 14. The CDR3 coding sequence is TGTGCCAGTAGCCCGGGACTAGCGGGGGGGCACTGGTACGGCAATGAGCAGTTCTTC. Protein product: CASSPGLAGGHWYGNEQFF.